This entry lists 27 T cell receptor beta chains sequenced from one sample in a study of post-analysis software for immune sequencing data. Findings and limits, study-wide: Comparison of patients with controls showed five TRBV segments more frequent in patients, TRBV5-6, TRBV5-1 and TRBV20-1 among them.

Unique molecular identifiers featured in each of the TCR beta cDNA libraries. One entry per CDR3 protein results from TCRdb running MiXCR on the PCR reads. The profile shows around 200,000 distinct CDR3 sequences, approximately 30% of them singletons. Which antigens these TCRs recognize remains unknown. Sequencing was performed on blood. These TCRs come from a girl aged 2-17 years with multiple sclerosis.

This clonotype was detected many times. J is TRBJ2-5 and V is TRBV20-1; a weak D match, TRBD2 (5 bases). CDR1 is DFQATT, CDR2 SNEGSKA, per germline (reference sequence). The CDR3 loop spans 14 amino acids. V gave up 1 base and J gave up 5 bases, with 14 bases separating them. CDR3 DNA: TGCAGTGCTAGAGTCCGGCGGGCCAGCGAGACCCAGTACTTC. It codes for CSARVRRASETQYF.

Turning to this clonotype: A read error may explain this, as a much larger clone is one base away. V and J are TRBV28 and TRBJ2-7, with D perhaps matching TRBD1 (6 bases). V was clipped by 6 bases and J by 4 bases, with 16 bases between them. CDR1 and CDR2 from the germline V gene are MDHEN and SYDVKM. CDR3 length: 14 amino acids. CDR3 region: CASRLQEQGYEQYF. CDR3 nucleotide sequence: TGTGCCAGCAGGTTACAGGAACAGGGTTACGAGCAGTACTTC. The whole variable domain, filled in from reference TRBV28 and TRBJ2-7, reads DVKVTQSSRYLVKRTGEKVFLECVQDMDHENMFWYRQDPGLGLRLIYFSYDVKMKEKGDIPEGYSVSREKKERFSLILESASTNQTSMYLCASRLQEQGYEQYFGPGTRLTVT.

This clonotype was picked up many times. CDR3 bases: TGCAGCGATACGCAGGGGGCCGGGGAGACCCAGTACTTC. Protein product: CSDTQGAGETQYF. The rearrangement links TRBV29-1 to TRBJ2-5; TRBD1 aligns across 8 bases. V dropped 7 bases and J dropped 5; count of bases not matched to a gene: 9. Looked up from germline, CDR1 is SQVTM and CDR2 is ANQGSEA. There are 13 residues in the CDR3.

A word on this clonotype: A much larger clone differs by one base, so this may be a read error. This chain uses TRBV27 with TRBJ2-1; 8 bases line up with TRBD2. V lost 7 bases and J lost 6; bases outside the gene matches: 23. CDR1 is MNHEY and CDR2 is SMNVEV in the germline V gene (reference sequence). The CDR3 length is 19 residues. CDR3 sequence reads: CASTKAYAGGPAGVNEQFF. The CDR3 DNA follows: TGTGCCAGCACCAAAGCATATGCCGGCGGACCAGCGGGAGTCAATGAGCAGTTCTTC.

The chain recombines TRBV9 with TRBJ1-1; 8 bases are shared with TRBD1. Germline assignment: CDR1 SGDLS and CDR2 YYNGEE. The length of the CDR3 is 15 residues. V lost 0 bases to trimming and J lost 7 bases; unmatched junction nucleotides: 8. Here the CDR3 reads CASSVAGGFAGEAFF. The CDR3 bases are TGTGCCAGCAGCGTAGCAGGGGGCTTTGCAGGTGAAGCTTTCTTT.

This clonotype appeared a few times. This chain links TRBV27 with TRBJ1-2, with 9 bases identical to TRBD1. Germline V CDR1 and CDR2: MNHEY, SMNVEV (reference sequence). This CDR3 spans 16 amino acids. After removal of 2 bases from V and 8 bases from J, the junction contained 12 bases not matched to a gene. CDR3 sequence: CASSLRGTGRGGGYTF. The DNA of the CDR3 is TGTGCCAGCAGTTTAAGGGGGACAGGGCGAGGCGGGGGCTACACCTTC.

Concerning this clonotype: A single base separates this from a much larger clone, so it may be a read error. J is TRBJ2-1 and V is TRBV5-6; the D gene is possibly TRBD1 (6 bases). V dropped 6 bases and J dropped 3 bases, with 16 bases sitting between them. The CDR3 has 15 amino acids. Germline values: CDR1 SGHDT, CDR2 YYEEEE. CDR3 nucleotide sequence: TGTGCCAGCACCTGGGACACACGGAACTACAATGAGCAGTTCTTC. Translated: CASTWDTRNYNEQFF.

The rearrangement joins TRBV7-2 to TRBJ2-3; TRBD1 agrees at 9 bases. Germline V gene lookup returns CDR1 SGHTA and CDR2 FQGNSA. The CDR3 length is 17 residues. V was clipped by 5 bases and J by 3 bases; unmatched bases: 12. Here the CDR3 reads CASSLQGAWSKTDTQYF. In nucleotides, the CDR3 is TGTGCCAGCAGCCTACAGGGGGCCTGGAGCAAGACAGATACGCAGTATTTT.

Ten or more counts support this clonotype. V gene TRBV6-2 or TRBV6-3 combines with J gene TRBJ2-7; the match to TRBD2 covers 7 bases. This CDR3 has 15 residues. The germline V gene has CDR1 MNHEY and CDR2 SVGEGT. J lost 3 bases, V lost 2 bases, and 7 bases had no gene match. CDR3 sequence (DNA): TGTGCCAGCAGTTACACGGCTAGCGGAAACTACGAGCAGTACTTC. As protein: CASSYTASGNYEQYF.

V gene TRBV18 combines with J gene TRBJ2-1, with TRBD2 identical over 14 bases. Germline V gene data show CDR1 as KGHSH and CDR2 as LQKENI. The CDR3 sequence is 17 residues long. V gave up 3 bases and J gave up 9 bases; unmatched junction bases: 10. Here the CDR3 reads CASSPGTSGRRFPEQFF. The CDR3 coding sequence is TGTGCCAGCTCACCCGGGACTAGCGGGAGAAGGTTCCCTGAGCAGTTCTTC.

The chain recombines TRBV27 with TRBJ1-1; D is unclear. The CDR3 length is 14 residues. CDR1 and CDR2 from the germline V gene are MNHEY and SMNVEV (reference sequence). V lost 2 bases to trimming and J lost 3 bases, with 10 bases between them. CDR3 region: CASSLHKSDTEAFF. The CDR3 nucleotides read TGTGCCAGCAGTTTACACAAATCGGACACTGAAGCTTTCTTT.

This clonotype appeared many times. The J gene is TRBJ2-3, the V gene TRBV20-1; no clear D. V lost 2 bases, J lost 6 bases, and 3 bases lay in between. CDR1 DFQATT and CDR2 SNEGSKA come from the germline V gene (reference sequence). The CDR3 runs to 10 residues. The CDR3 DNA sequence: TGCAGTGCTAGATCCGATACGCAGTATTTT. Its protein is CSARSDTQYF.

A remark on this clonotype: A read error may explain this, as a much larger clone is one base away. This rearrangement joins TRBV7-9 to TRBJ2-7; 13 bases map to TRBD2. TRBJ2-5 explains the end of the DNA better; the J call may be wrong. The germline V gene encodes CDR1 SEHNR and CDR2 FQNEAQ (reference sequence). CDR3 length equals 15 residues. CDR3 in amino acids: CAEEGLAGDGETQYF. DNA of the CDR3: TGTGCCGAAGAAGGACTAGCGGGAGACGGAGAGACCCAGTACTTC.

This clonotype was recorded at least ten times. The chain is built from TRBV20-1 and TRBJ2-5, with 10 bases lining up with TRBD1. Germline V lookup: CDR1 DFQATT, CDR2 SNEGSKA (reference sequence). The CDR3 runs 15 residues. The V segment lost 6 bases and the J segment 5 bases; nucleotides outside the gene matches: 12. CDR3 sequence: CSAPPRDRGLETQYF. DNA for the CDR3: TGCAGTGCGCCCCCCCGAGACAGGGGGCTGGAGACCCAGTACTTC.

CDR3 in amino acids: CASSYAGIGNTIYF. Here the CDR3 DNA reads TGTGCCAGCAGTTACGCCGGGATAGGAAACACCATATATTTT. The chain is built from TRBV6-6 and TRBJ1-3, with D uncertain. This CDR3 comprises 14 residues. The germline CDR1 and CDR2 sequences are MNHNY and SVGAGI (reference sequence). V was pared by 2 bases and J by 4 bases, with 9 bases between.

This clonotype was seen ten or more times. V gene TRBV19 combines with J gene TRBJ2-1; TRBD2 might be the D (5 bases). CDR1 LNHDA and CDR2 SQIVND come from the germline V gene (reference sequence). Trimming removed 2 bases from V and 6 bases from J, with 11 bases in between. The CDR3 is made up of 14 amino acids. CDR3 in DNA: TGTGCCAGTAGTATAACCCGGACTCCCAATGAGCAGTTCTTC. Translation gives CASSITRTPNEQFF.

This clonotype was counted only a few times. J is TRBJ2-7 and V is TRBV12-3 or TRBV12-4; D is unclear. The CDR3 extends over 11 amino acids. The V gene lost 8 bases and the J gene lost 5 bases, with 10 bases spanning the gap. This chain's CDR3 is CASCLRDEQYF. CDR3 nucleotides: TGTGCCAGCTGCCTTCGAGACGAGCAGTACTTC.

This chain links TRBV5-1 with TRBJ2-2; TRBD2 matches 12 bases. The CDR3 loop spans 15 amino acids. V dropped 9 bases and J dropped 6; count of bases not matched to a gene: 9. Looked up from germline, CDR1 is SGHRS and CDR2 is YFSETQ. Written as DNA, the CDR3 is TGCGCCACCCGAGGACTAGCGGGATCGTCCGGGGAGCTGTTTTTT. This encodes CATRGLAGSSGELFF.

This clonotype has ten or more counts. The V call is TRBV5-1, the J call TRBJ2-1, with TRBD2 matching over 15 bases. J lost 8 bases, V lost 0 bases, and 3 bases had no gene match. CDR1 is SGHRS and CDR2 is YFSETQ in the germline V gene. The CDR3 contains 16 residues. The CDR3 is CASSLGTSGGAHEQFF. The CDR3 nucleotides read TGCGCCAGCAGCTTGGGGACTAGCGGGGGGGCCCATGAGCAGTTCTTC.

A note on this clonotype: Germline and junction disagree at one end, which may indicate a read error. The rearrangement links TRBV29-1 to TRBJ2-5, with D maybe TRBD2 (6 bases). The CDR3 runs to 11 residues. The germline CDR1 and CDR2 sequences are SQVTM and ANQGSEA. The CDR3 DNA reads TGCGGCGTTGGAGGATCGGGGGAGCAGTACTTC. It translates to CGVGGSGEQYF.

This chain connects TRBV29-1 to TRBJ1-2; D remains unclear. The CDR3 spans 13 residues. Per germline, CDR1 SQVTM and CDR2 ANQGSEA. V was pared by 3 bases and J by 9 bases, with 17 bases between. The CDR3 nucleotides read TGCAGCGTTGATCTCGGGCGTCGGCGTAGCTACACCTTC. Translation gives CSVDLGRRRSYTF.

This clonotype was seen many times. The chain combines TRBV5-5 with TRBJ1-2; 9 positions match TRBD1. The germline V gene has CDR1 SGHKS and CDR2 YYEKEE (reference sequence). V shed 7 bases and J 3 bases; nucleotides not matched to a gene: 4. CDR3 length equals 13 residues. As DNA, the CDR3 is TGTGCCAGCGGTGGACAGGGGTACTATGGCTACACCTTC. Amino acid sequence: CASGGQGYYGYTF.

The rearrangement joins TRBV7-2 to TRBJ2-1, with D perhaps matching TRBD2 (7 bases). Germline assignment: CDR1 SGHTA and CDR2 FQGNSA. The V end lost 4 bases, the J end lost 8 bases, and 18 bases lay between the germline ends. The CDR3 contains 15 residues. The CDR3 sequence: CASSSGEGGRDEQFF. The CDR3 DNA follows: TGTGCCAGCAGCTCAGGGGAGGGGGGCCGGGATGAGCAGTTCTTC. Full variable domain (missing parts from reference TRBV7-2 and TRBJ2-1): GAGVSQSPSNKVTEKGKDVELRCDPISGHTALYWYRQSLGQGLEFLIYFQGNSAPDKSGLPSDRFSAERTGGSVSTLTIQRTQQEDSAVYLCASSSGEGGRDEQFFGPGTRLTVL.

The sample holds a few counts of this clonotype. DNA for the CDR3: TGTGCCAGCAGGGACAGTGGGAACACTGAAGCTTTCTTT. Protein: CASRDSGNTEAFF. The chain recombines TRBV2 with TRBJ1-1, with D perhaps TRBD1 (6 bases). V shed 6 bases and J shed 1 base, with 9 bases lying between them. Germline V gene data show CDR1 as SNHLY and CDR2 as FYNNEI. CDR3 length: 13 residues.

The V call is TRBV28, the J call TRBJ1-2; no clear D. There are 12 residues in the CDR3. V gave up 6 bases and J gave up 6 bases, with 11 bases separating them. The germline V gene encodes CDR1 MDHEN and CDR2 SYDVKM. The CDR3 DNA sequence: TGTGCCAGCAGCCCCGAGGAGGATGGCTACACCTTC. It codes for CASSPEEDGYTF.

V and J are TRBV28 and TRBJ2-1; 16 bases align to TRBD2. CDR3 length: 20 residues. V trimming: 4 bases; J trimming: 8 bases; junction bases outside the gene matches: 17. Germline CDR1 is MDHEN and CDR2 is SYDVKM. The CDR3 loop is CASSYYPFGGTSGRADEQFF. In nucleotides, the CDR3 is TGTGCCAGCAGTTACTACCCTTTTGGGGGGACTAGCGGGAGGGCCGATGAGCAGTTCTTC.

V gene TRBV7-9 combines with J gene TRBJ1-6; possibly TRBD1 for D (5 bases). Trimming stripped 4 bases from V and 6 bases from J, with 10 bases between. CDR3 length: 14 amino acids. Germline CDR1 and CDR2: SEHNR and FQNEAQ (reference sequence). CDR3 protein: CASSSTGTNSPLHF. The CDR3 nucleotides are TGTGCCAGCAGCTCCACAGGCACTAATTCACCCCTCCACTTT.